This T cell receptor (beta chain) is drawn from a study of CD8+CD57+ T cells in acquired aplastic anemia. Whole-study context: Sorted CD4+ and CD8+ cells yielded DNA averaging around 3 ug. Study outcomes and limitations: Controls and patients did not differ significantly in CD8+ Simpson's diversity. Between patients and controls, twenty-nine CD8+ CDR3 sequences were found in common.

The CDR3 spans 17 residues. J lost 4 bases, V lost 0 bases, and 7 bases had no gene match. Germline V gene sequence: CDR1 LGHNA, CDR2 YSLEER. Regarding this clonotype: No antigen is known for it.

Template material for TCR beta VDJ and CDR3 profiling consisted of genomic DNA. A single record per CDR3 protein comes from TCRdb applying MiXCR to the reads. Found here are about 400,000 distinct CDR3 sequences, around 72% of them singletons; the top ten hold approximately 3.9%. This chain joins TRBV4-3 and TRBJ2-3, with 10 nucleotides matching TRBD1. The clonotype was recovered from a human donor in good health, serving as a control. Sequenced: sorted CD4+, CD8+, or CD8+CD57+ T cells (not recorded which) from PBMCs. The CDR3 spells CASSQDTVTGGADTQYF. The CDR3 DNA sequence: TGCGCCAGCAGCCAAGACACGGTGACAGGGGGCGCAGATACGCAGTATTTT.